The 15 T cell receptor beta chains given below trace back to one sample, sequenced in a study of T cell responses to AZD1222 COVID-19 vaccine. Clones were read by immunoSEQ multiplex PCR, and TCRdb kept only the in-frame ones, dropping some. This sample has about 110,000 clones, with more than 70% found just once. The input for sequencing was peripheral blood, taken 28 days after the second AZD1222 dose. The receptor source for this set is an adult who received the AZD1222 COVID-19 vaccine.

This clone was detected once. The chain has TRBV28 and TRBJ1-4; 8 bases match TRBD1. V lost 5 bases and J lost 8; bases outside the gene matches: 7. CDR3 length equals 14 residues. The V gene's germline CDR1 is MDHEN and CDR2 SYDVKM. CDR3 residues: CASSHTGGGEKLFF. The CDR3 nucleotides read TGTGCCAGCAGTCACACAGGGGGTGGGGAAAAACTGTTTTTT.

This chain uses TRBV20-1 with TRBJ2-7; TRBD2 is a possible D gene (6 bases). Per germline, CDR1 DFQATT and CDR2 SNEGSKA (reference sequence). The CDR3 is 14 residues long. The ends were cut back, 3 bases at V and 5 bases at J, with 17 bases in the middle. This chain's CDR3 is CSASLATTFDEQYF. Written as DNA, the CDR3 is TGCAGTGCTAGTCTAGCGACCACGTTTGACGAGCAGTACTTC.

The J gene is TRBJ2-2, the V gene TRBV6-5; D is unresolved. The germline V gene encodes CDR1 MNHEY and CDR2 SVGAGI. This CDR3 comprises 14 residues. With 11 bases removed from V and 0 bases from J, the gap between germline ends came to 13 bases. The CDR3 is CAVRPPSNTGELFF. DNA for the CDR3: TGTGCCGTCCGGCCTCCCTCGAACACCGGGGAGCTGTTTTTT.

This clone was detected only a few times. The chain recombines TRBV9 with TRBJ2-2; D is possibly TRBD1 (5 bases). The CDR3 length is 15 residues. From germline, CDR1 is SGDLS and CDR2 YYNGEE. Trimming stripped 4 bases from V and 4 bases from J, with 14 bases between. The DNA of the CDR3 is TGTGCCAGCAGCCTGGGGCCCTCGGGCACCGGGGAGCTGTTTTTT. Translated, it gives CASSLGPSGTGELFF. The entire variable domain, with the rest obtained from reference TRBV9 and TRBJ2-2, is as follows: DSGVTQTPKHLITATGQRVTLRCSPRSGDLSVYWYQQSLDQGLQFLIQYYNGEERAKGNILERFSAQQFPDLHSELNLSSLELGDSALYFCASSLGPSGTGELFFGEGSRLTVL.

The CDR3 here is CSVDLRGQGSLGTGELFF. CDR3 bases: TGCAGCGTTGACCTACGAGGACAGGGGTCCTTGGGCACCGGGGAGCTGTTTTTT. The chain recombines TRBV29-1 with TRBJ2-2, with TRBD1 matching over 9 bases. V was clipped by 3 bases and J by 4 bases; unmatched bases: 15. The germline V gene encodes CDR1 SQVTM and CDR2 ANQGSEA. The CDR3 covers 18 residues.

The chain uses TRBV19 and TRBJ2-3; 7 bases align to TRBD1. Germline V gene data show CDR1 as LNHDA and CDR2 as SQIVND (reference sequence). The V gene end was trimmed by 7 bases and the J gene end by 1 base; junction bases not matched to a gene: 5. The CDR3 is 14 residues long. This chain's CDR3 is CASKTGWGTDTQYF. DNA of the CDR3: TGTGCCAGTAAGACAGGGTGGGGCACAGATACGCAGTATTTT.

The CDR3 here is CASRSGTATNEKLFF. The CDR3 DNA is TGTGCCAGCAGATCTGGGACAGCAACTAATGAAAAACTGTTTTTT. V gene TRBV7-9 combines with J gene TRBJ1-4; 7 nucleotides line up with TRBD1. V dropped 6 bases and J dropped 0; count of bases not matched to a gene: 4. The germline V gene has CDR1 SEHNR and CDR2 FQNEAQ (reference sequence). CDR3 length: 15 residues.

The V gene is TRBV5-1, the J gene TRBJ1-4; no clear D. The CDR3 spans 14 residues. The V and J ends lost 2 bases and 5 bases respectively, with 10 bases between them. CDR1 SGHRS and CDR2 YFSETQ come from the germline V gene. The CDR3 DNA sequence: TGCGCCAGCAGCTTAGGTGCTTCAAATGAAAAACTGTTTTTT. Encoded protein: CASSLGASNEKLFF.

This chain uses TRBV29-1 with TRBJ1-1, with D tentatively TRBD1 (5 bases). The germline V gene has CDR1 SQVTM and CDR2 ANQGSEA. Trimming took 5 bases from V and 2 from J, leaving 12 bases between them. This CDR3 is built from 13 residues. Here the CDR3 DNA reads TGCAGCGTTCCCGGGACGGCCAACACTGAAGCTTTCTTT. It yields the protein CSVPGTANTEAFF.

The chain combines TRBV18 with TRBJ2-7; no clear D gene. CDR3 length: 14 residues. CDR1 and CDR2 (germline): KGHSH, LQKENI. V was cut by 0 bases and J by 1 base, with 7 bases left in between. The DNA for the CDR3 is TGTGCCAGCTCACCACCGGGAATTTCCTACGAGCAGTACTTC. It yields the protein CASSPPGISYEQYF.

The chain is built from TRBV2 and TRBJ2-5; D call uncertain. CDR1 and CDR2 (germline): SNHLY, FYNNEI. This CDR3 spans 15 amino acids. V was cut by 9 bases and J by 2 bases, with 19 bases left in between. As DNA, the CDR3 is TGTGCCAGTAAATTAACAAGCTCAGAGCAAGAGACCCAGTACTTC. Its translation: CASKLTSSEQETQYF. The whole variable domain, remainder taken from reference TRBV2 and TRBJ2-5, is EPEVTQTPSHQVTQMGQEVILRCVPISNHLYFYWYRQILGQKVEFLVSFYNNEISEKSEIFDDQFSVERPDGSNFTLKIRSTKLEDSAMYFCASKLTSSEQETQYFGPGTRLLVL.

This chain joins TRBV29-1 and TRBJ2-7; TRBD1 aligns across 12 bases. CDR1 SQVTM and CDR2 ANQGSEA come from the germline V gene. The CDR3 has 14 residues. V shed 6 bases and J 3 bases; nucleotides not matched to a gene: 6. CDR3 sequence: CSVRGTGGLYEQYF. The CDR3, as DNA: TGCAGCGTCCGTGGGACAGGGGGCCTCTACGAGCAGTACTTC.

This clone has a count of ten or more. This chain uses TRBV30 with TRBJ2-7; D remains ambiguous. V lost 2 bases, J lost 4 bases, and 12 bases lay in between. The CDR3 contains 13 residues. CDR1 is GTSNPN, CDR2 SVGIG, per germline (reference sequence). The CDR3 DNA reads as TGTGCCTGGAGTAAGGAGCAGCTATACGAGCAGTACTTC. It yields the protein CAWSKEQLYEQYF.

V gene TRBV6-1 combines with J gene TRBJ2-3; TRBD2 aligns across 10 bases. CDR3 size: 14 residues. CDR1 and CDR2 (germline): MNHNS, SASEGT. V gave up 4 bases and J gave up 4 bases; unmatched junction bases: 2. In DNA form, the CDR3 reads TGTGCCAGCAGTGTAGCGGGGGGCCCAGATACGCAGTATTTT. This sequence encodes CASSVAGGPDTQYF.

V gene TRBV18 combines with J gene TRBJ1-1; D possibly corresponds to TRBD1 (5 bases). The germline V gene has CDR1 KGHSH and CDR2 LQKENI. Trimming removed 4 bases at V and 4 bases at J, with 16 bases between. CDR3 size: 15 residues. The DNA of the CDR3 is TGTGCCAGCTCACGGGAGCTGGGGCAGGGCACTGAAGCTTTCTTT. Translation gives CASSRELGQGTEAFF.